This TCR beta chain was captured in a study of T cell changes during pregnancy in multiple sclerosis. The germline V gene has CDR1 SNHLY and CDR2 FYNNEI. The V end was cut by 6 bases, the J end by 3 bases, with 12 bases between. This CDR3 has 14 amino acids. Measured with immunoSEQ multiplex PCR; TCRdb has only the in-frame clones, and not every one. There are about 36,000 clones in the sample; roughly 93% occur only once, and over 0.4% lies in the top ten. Sample: CD4+ T cells from peripheral blood mononuclear cells, taken in the first trimester of pregnancy. The TCR was taken from a female donor with multiple sclerosis, enrolled in a pregnancy study. The rearrangement links TRBV2 to TRBJ1-5, with D hard to call. The CDR3 here is CASRARTHNQPQHF. The CDR3 DNA reads TGTGCCAGCAGAGCAAGAACCCACAATCAGCCCCAGCATTTT.